These 15 T cell receptor beta chains share one sample of origin, sequenced in a study of cytomegalovirus exposure and HLA in healthy donors. The PCR had 60 Vbeta and 13 Jbeta primers. The assay was immunoSEQ multiplex PCR, and TCRdb's table has in-frame clones only and misses some. This sample has fewer than 200,000 clones, with 75% found just once. The specimen was PBMCs. All receptors derive from a woman between 45 and 60 years old in good health and CMV-seropositive.

The gene calls are TRBV2 and TRBJ1-1; D is ambiguous. Deletions cut 6 bases from V and 7 bases from J, with 9 bases between. CDR1 is SNHLY and CDR2 is FYNNEI in the germline V gene. The CDR3 covers 11 residues. DNA of the CDR3: TGTGCCAGCAGGGGCTCAGATGAAGCTTTCTTT. Its protein is CASRGSDEAFF.

This clone was recorded only once. CDR3 DNA: TGTGCCAGTAACCAGGGGAAAAACACTGAAGCTTTCTTT. This encodes CASNQGKNTEAFF. V and J are TRBV19 and TRBJ1-1, with D possibly matching TRBD1 (6 bases). Germline V gene data show CDR1 as LNHDA and CDR2 as SQIVND (reference sequence). The CDR3 totals 13 residues. V was shortened by 7 bases and J by 2 bases, with 11 bases between the two germline ends.

The rearrangement uses TRBV5-1 and TRBJ2-3, with a tentative D call TRBD1 (6 bases). This CDR3 region has 13 residues. Germline loops: CDR1 SGHRS, CDR2 YFSETQ. Trimming removed 4 bases at V and 3 bases at J, with 9 bases between. The CDR3 is CASSTGQTDTQYF. The CDR3 coding sequence is TGCGCCAGCAGCACTGGACAGACAGATACGCAGTATTTT.

The table lists this clone with a count of one. V gene TRBV7-8 combines with J gene TRBJ2-2, with D tentatively TRBD1 (5 bases). CDR1 is SGHVS and CDR2 is FQNEAQ in the germline V gene. The V end was cut by 1 base, the J end by 5 bases, with 11 bases between. CDR3 size: 15 residues. The CDR3 reads CASSLVQGGTGELFF. CDR3 DNA sequence: TGTGCCAGCAGCTTAGTTCAGGGTGGGACCGGGGAGCTGTTTTTT.

The chain joins TRBV2 to TRBJ2-2; D possibly corresponds to TRBD1 (6 bases). This CDR3 comprises 15 residues. V was trimmed by 6 bases and J by 7 bases, leaving 18 bases between them. CDR1 and CDR2 from the germline V gene are SNHLY and FYNNEI. DNA for the CDR3: TGTGCCAGCAGCAAACCGGGACACGGGGTCGGGGAGCTGTTTTTT. Protein product: CASSKPGHGVGELFF.

The J gene is TRBJ1-5, the V gene TRBV6-1; 8 bases fit TRBD1. J was trimmed by 7 bases and V by 3 bases; bases with no gene match: 8. Germline CDR1 MNHNS, CDR2 SASEGT. This CDR3 has 15 amino acids. CDR3 coding DNA: TGTGCCAGCAGTGAGCCACAGGGGGTGGGCCAGCCCCAGCATTTT. Its translation is CASSEPQGVGQPQHF.

V is TRBV10-3 and J is TRBJ2-3, with TRBD2 matching over 8 bases. This CDR3 has 15 amino acids. Per germline, CDR1 ENHRY and CDR2 SYGVKD. Germline trimming cut 0 bases from V and 1 base from J; bases unmatched to any gene: 0. The CDR3, as DNA: TGTGCCATCAGTGAGTCGGGACTAGGCACAGATACGCAGTATTTT. Protein product: CAISESGLGTDTQYF.

This chain uses TRBV9 with TRBJ1-1, with D unclear. CDR1 SGDLS and CDR2 YYNGEE come from the germline V gene. Trimming pared 3 bases from V and 7 bases from J, leaving 16 bases between. The CDR3 consists of 14 residues. CDR3 coding DNA: TGTGCCAGCAGCGCTTCGACCTACAGTGGTGAAGCTTTCTTT. Amino acids: CASSASTYSGEAFF.

J is TRBJ1-1 and V is TRBV25-1; D is possibly TRBD1 (6 bases). Germline V gene lookup returns CDR1 MGHDK and CDR2 SYGVNS. The CDR3 runs 16 residues. V shed 5 bases and J shed 1 base, with 17 bases lying between them. The CDR3 DNA follows: TGTGCCAGCAGTAACCTCCCGGGACAAACGAACACTGAAGCTTTCTTT. This sequence encodes CASSNLPGQTNTEAFF.

This chain links TRBV29-1 with TRBJ2-7; 8 bases are shared with TRBD1. The CDR3 extends over 14 amino acids. Trimming cost V 3 bases and J 2 bases; bases outside gene matches: 6. CDR1 is SQVTM and CDR2 is ANQGSEA in the germline V gene. Here the CDR3 DNA reads TGCAGCGTTGACGGCGGACAGGGTCCCTACGAGCAGTACTTC. Protein: CSVDGGQGPYEQYF.

V usage is TRBV2 and J usage is TRBJ2-5; the D gene is possibly TRBD1 (5 bases). The length of the CDR3 is 14 residues. Germline values: CDR1 SNHLY, CDR2 FYNNEI. V was cut by 5 bases and J by 2 bases, with 12 bases left in between. As DNA, the CDR3 is TGTGCCAGCAGTATAATACAGGTACAAGAGACCCAGTACTTC. Residues: CASSIIQVQETQYF.

The chain has TRBV12-5 and TRBJ2-1, with 9 bases matching TRBD2. The CDR3 runs to 16 residues. Germline-derived CDR1 and CDR2 are LGHNT and FRNRAP. After removal of 5 bases from V and 0 bases from J, the junction contained 5 bases not matched to a gene. CDR3 bases: TGTGCTAGTGGTGCCGGGACTAGCTCCTCCTACAATGAGCAGTTCTTC. Its protein product is CASGAGTSSSYNEQFF. The full variable domain, rest sourced from reference TRBV12-5 and TRBJ2-1, is DARVTQTPRHKVTEMGQEVTMRCQPILGHNTVFWYRQTMMQGLELLAYFRNRAPLDDSGMPKDRFSAEMPDATLATLKIQPSEPRDSAVYFCASGAGTSSSYNEQFFGPGTRLTVL.

The genes are TRBV9 and TRBJ2-5; a weak D match, TRBD2 (6 bases). V dropped 0 bases and J dropped 5 bases, with 11 bases sitting between them. Germline V gene data show CDR1 as SGDLS and CDR2 as YYNGEE. The CDR3 has 14 residues. CDR3 nucleotide sequence: TGTGCCAGCAGCGTAGAAGCTGGGGGGGAGACCCAGTACTTC. Its translation is CASSVEAGGETQYF.

The V call is TRBV10-3, the J call TRBJ1-2, with TRBD1 as a possible D gene (6 bases). Germline V gene sequence: CDR1 ENHRY, CDR2 SYGVKD. V lost 0 bases to trimming and J lost 8 bases, with 7 bases between them. This CDR3 comprises 12 residues. The CDR3 DNA reads as TGTGCCATCAGTGAGTCGGGGGCGGGCTACACCTTC. Its protein product is CAISESGAGYTF.

The CDR3 here is CASSFPGNQPQHF. The CDR3 DNA sequence: TGTGCCAGCAGCTTCCCAGGGAATCAGCCCCAGCATTTT. The chain has TRBV7-2 and TRBJ1-5; D perhaps matches TRBD1 (5 bases). The CDR3 runs to 13 residues. The germline gives CDR1 SGHTA, CDR2 FQGNSA. V was pared by 3 bases and J by 4 bases, with 7 bases between.